This T cell receptor beta chain is from a study of identical twins. Study-wide results and limits: Conclusions came from cross-sectional statistical analysis, not from following the same donors. Abundant beta clonotypes from cord blood bore fewer insertions; memory repertoires lacked this pattern.

Each donor was a healthy Caucasian. This clonotype was seen ten or more times. Its target is not known. A universal primer site arose from template switching, and cDNA bore unique molecular identifiers. TCRdb ran MiXCR on the 5' RACE reads and lists one entry per CDR3 protein. The sample has a few hundred thousand distinct CDR3 sequences; approximately 14% are singletons. This sample also appeared in a second study, on yellow fever vaccine responses in identical twins.

This clonotype was obtained from a young woman in good health. The sequenced material came from CD4+ T cells sorted from blood.

In nucleotides, the CDR3 is TGTGCCAGCAGCCACAAACAGGGGGCGAGTGGCTACACCTTC. Translation gives CASSHKQGASGYTF. The rearrangement joins TRBV3-1 to TRBJ1-2; TRBD1 matches at 9 bases. V trimming: 3 bases; J trimming: 7 bases; junction bases outside the gene matches: 6. Germline assignment: CDR1 LGHDT and CDR2 YNNKEL (reference sequence). The CDR3 length is 14 residues. The full variable domain, rest sourced from reference TRBV3-1 and TRBJ1-2, is DTAVSQTPKYLVTQMGNDKSIKCEQNLGHDTMYWYKQDSKKFLKIMFSYNNKELIINETVPNRFSPKSPDKAHLNLHINSLELGDSAVYFCASSHKQGASGYTFGSGTRLTVV.